This T cell receptor beta chain was sequenced during a study of human thymus T cells. Study-wide findings and caveats: Blood and thymic repertoires both appeared biased in V and J gene usage.

Comment on this clone: What it recognizes is unknown.

It was from resections taken during corrective heart surgery that the thymus tissue came. Profiling relied on immunoSEQ multiplex PCR, and the TCRdb table lists in-frame clones only, not all of them. The sample shows under 150,000 clones, around 94% of them seen only once. The CDR3 is 14 residues long. The germline V and J ends were trimmed by 5 bases and 6 bases, with 16 bases remaining between them. Germline lookup yields CDR1 SEHNR and CDR2 FQNEAQ (reference sequence). The chain uses TRBV7-9 and TRBJ1-2; possibly TRBD1 for D (5 bases). The sequence came from a boy under two years old with a congenital heart defect but otherwise immunologically healthy. Sequencing input: thymus tissue. CDR3 region: CASSTLEGLDGYTF. As DNA, the CDR3 is TGTGCCAGCAGCACGCTCGAGGGGCTGGATGGCTACACCTTC.